The 4 T cell receptor beta chains presented below share a single source sample, sequenced in a study of blood T cell repertoires in COVID-19. Here immunoSEQ multiplex PCR was the method, and the copy in TCRdb shows in-frame clones only, minus some. The sample has around 98,000 clones; 65% to 90% are singletons. The sample taken for sequencing was peripheral blood. The receptor source for this set is a man in his 70s with active or convalescent COVID-19.

The gene calls are TRBV6-2 or TRBV6-3 and TRBJ2-7; D not certain. The CDR3 totals 15 residues. The V gene lost 6 bases and the J gene lost 1 base, with 16 bases spanning the gap. Germline-derived CDR1 and CDR2 are MNHEY and SVGEGT. The CDR3: CASSPDRGGSYEQYF. The CDR3 DNA reads as TGTGCCAGCAGCCCTGACCGAGGTGGTTCCTACGAGCAGTACTTC.

The rearrangement uses TRBV5-1 and TRBJ1-2; D not certain. The CDR3 runs to 12 residues. Trimming shortened V by 4 bases and J by 8 bases, and 12 bases separated the two germline ends. Germline assignment: CDR1 SGHRS and CDR2 YFSETQ. The CDR3 here is CASSPADGGYTF. As DNA, the CDR3 is TGCGCCAGCAGCCCAGCGGACGGGGGCTACACCTTC.

This chain links TRBV10-1 with TRBJ1-3; the D gene is possibly TRBD1 (5 bases). Trimming shortened V by 6 bases and J by 3 bases, and 12 bases separated the two germline ends. The CDR3 length is 14 residues. Germline V gene data show CDR1 as WNHNN and CDR2 as SYGVQD (reference sequence). CDR3 protein: CASSERGHGNTIYF. CDR3 bases: TGCGCCAGCAGCGAACGAGGACATGGAAACACCATATATTTT.

The chain employs TRBV6-5 and TRBJ1-1; 7 nucleotides align to TRBD1. The length of the CDR3 is 15 residues. J gave up 1 base and V 5 bases, and 7 bases lay outside the gene matches. The germline gives CDR1 MNHEY, CDR2 SVGAGI. For the CDR3, the DNA is TGTGCCAGCAGTACGGGCACAGGGGCGAACACTGAAGCTTTCTTT. Protein product: CASSTGTGANTEAFF.